Below, 23 T cell receptor beta chains from the same sample are listed, as sequenced in a study of spatial heterogeneity in lung cancer. TCRdb itself ran the 5' RACE reads through MiXCR, one entry per CDR3 protein. The sample holds almost 75,000 distinct CDR3 sequences, roughly 14% seen once. Described time point: sample taken at primary tumor resection. TCRs were sequenced from unsorted whole RNA of tumor, nontumor lung or PBMC. Sequenced here: PBMCs, sampled at surgery. The source of these receptors is a male donor with early-stage non-small cell lung cancer.

Remarks on this clonotype: The junction does not match germline at one end; this may be a read error. The chain combines TRBV7-7 with TRBJ2-5, with 8 bases that match TRBD1. From germline, CDR1 is SSHAT and CDR2 FNYEAQ (reference sequence). The CDR3 contains 16 residues. CDR3 in DNA: TGTGCTAGCAGCCGCGGACAGGGTCGGGTTCAAGAGACCCAGTACTTC. This translates into CASSRGQGRVQETQYF.

The chain carries TRBV6-5 and TRBJ2-3; 7 nucleotides align to TRBD2. Germline V gene sequence: CDR1 MNHEY, CDR2 SVGAGI. V lost 0 bases to trimming and J lost 0 bases; unmatched junction nucleotides: 6. CDR3 length: 17 residues. The CDR3 DNA is TGTGCCAGCAGTTACTCGACGGGTAGCGGGAGCACAGATACGCAGTATTTT. Its protein product is CASSYSTGSGSTDTQYF.

This clonotype occurred a few times. The V and J genes are TRBV7-2 and TRBJ2-7; perhaps D is TRBD1 or TRBD2 (5 bases each). V was cut by 2 bases and J by 4 bases, with 15 bases left in between. Germline V CDR1 and CDR2: SGHTA, FQGNSA. The length of the CDR3 is 15 residues. DNA of the CDR3: TGTGCCAGCAGCTTATGGGTTGGGGGTTATTACGAGCAGTACTTC. It codes for CASSLWVGGYYEQYF.

The V gene is TRBV5-4, the J gene TRBJ2-3; 9 nucleotides match TRBD1. Losses at the gene ends were 4 bases for V and 7 bases for J; bases not matched to a gene: 4. The CDR3 covers 13 residues. CDR1 and CDR2 (germline): SGHNT, YYREEE (reference sequence). The CDR3 bases are TGTGCCAGCAGCACACAGGGGGCGAATACGCAGTATTTT. The encoded protein is CASSTQGANTQYF.

The sample holds many counts of this clonotype. V gene TRBV7-9 combines with J gene TRBJ2-2; D may be TRBD1 (5 bases). The germline V gene encodes CDR1 SEHNR and CDR2 FQNEAQ (reference sequence). V lost 4 bases, J lost 7 bases, and 19 bases lay in between. CDR3 length equals 16 residues. The CDR3 protein is CASSSPPGRVDGELFF. CDR3 bases: TGTGCCAGCAGCTCCCCCCCAGGCAGGGTGGACGGGGAGCTGTTTTTT.

This clonotype was recorded many times. V is TRBV6-5 and J is TRBJ1-4, with D unclear. V was pared by 5 bases and J by 10 bases, with 14 bases between. Germline V lookup: CDR1 MNHEY, CDR2 SVGAGI. The CDR3 length is 13 residues. The CDR3 nucleotides read TGTGCCAGCAGTCCCGGGCCTCCGGGAAAACTGTTTTTT. Translating it yields CASSPGPPGKLFF.

The chain couples TRBV4-3 to TRBJ1-6, with D tentatively TRBD1 (5 bases). The CDR3 consists of 14 residues. Germline V lookup: CDR1 LGHNA, CDR2 YSLEER. With 1 base removed from V and 10 bases from J, the gap between germline ends came to 11 bases. CDR3 bases: TGCGCCAGCAGCCAAGCGGCCGGGGACTCACCCCTCCACTTT. It translates to CASSQAAGDSPLHF.

This clonotype was detected ten times or more. The chain links TRBV7-2 to TRBJ2-1; D ambiguous. This CDR3 has 14 residues. Germline CDR1 reads SGHTA; CDR2 reads FQGNSA. V was cut by 4 bases and J by 1 base, with 8 bases left in between. CDR3 sequence reads: CASSYRSSYNEQFF. The CDR3 DNA reads TGTGCCAGCAGCTATAGGAGTTCCTACAATGAGCAGTTCTTC. The full variable domain, with the rest looked up from reference TRBV7-2 and TRBJ2-1, is GAGVSQSPSNKVTEKGKDVELRCDPISGHTALYWYRQSLGQGLEFLIYFQGNSAPDKSGLPSDRFSAERTGGSVSTLTIQRTQQEDSAVYLCASSYRSSYNEQFFGPGTRLTVL.

This clonotype showed up just a few times. The genes are TRBV19 and TRBJ1-1; D remains unclear. The germline V gene encodes CDR1 LNHDA and CDR2 SQIVND (reference sequence). The length of the CDR3 is 13 residues. Trimming took off 8 bases at V and 6 bases at J, with 16 bases between the two ends. CDR3 residues: CASDSRLSPEAFF. The CDR3 DNA reads TGTGCCAGTGATTCCCGCCTGAGCCCTGAAGCTTTCTTT.

The sample holds a few counts of this clonotype. The chain carries TRBV6-5 and TRBJ2-1; 7 bases are a match to TRBD2. This CDR3 is 15 amino acids long. Germline CDR1 MNHEY, CDR2 SVGAGI. The V gene end was trimmed by 4 bases and the J gene end by 0 bases; junction bases not matched to a gene: 3. The CDR3 nucleotides read TGTGCCAGCAGTTCCAGCGGGACCTCCTACAATGAGCAGTTCTTC. This codes for CASSSSGTSYNEQFF.

The V and J genes are TRBV6-2 or TRBV6-3 and TRBJ1-2; 8 nucleotides agree with TRBD1. The germline gives CDR1 MNHEY, CDR2 SVGEGT. The CDR3 is made up of 17 amino acids. The J segment lost 0 bases and the V segment lost 6 bases, leaving 12 bases of the junction unmatched. CDR3 region: CASRSWDRIKTNYGYTF. Here the CDR3 DNA reads TGTGCCAGCAGATCATGGGACAGGATCAAGACTAACTATGGCTACACCTTC.

This clonotype was seen more than once but under ten times. This chain joins TRBV24-1 and TRBJ1-4; D unresolved. The V end was cut by 8 bases, the J end by 8 bases, with 11 bases between. The CDR3 has 12 amino acids. Germline V gives CDR1 KGHDR, CDR2 SFDVKD. CDR3 region: CATTGLEEKLFF. As DNA, the CDR3 is TGTGCCACCACGGGCTTGGAGGAAAAACTGTTTTTT.

This clonotype was seen more than once but under ten times. The chain has TRBV5-1 and TRBJ2-1; a possible D gene is TRBD2 (6 bases). The CDR3 has 16 amino acids. Germline V gene sequence: CDR1 SGHRS, CDR2 YFSETQ. V shed 0 bases and J shed 0 bases, with 10 bases lying between them. The chain's CDR3 is CASSLAGRPSYNEQFF. CDR3 nucleotide sequence: TGCGCCAGCAGCTTGGCCGGGAGACCCTCCTACAATGAGCAGTTCTTC.

The chain links TRBV9 to TRBJ1-2; 11 positions agree with TRBD1. Losses at the gene ends were 6 bases for V and 4 bases for J; bases not matched to a gene: 11. The CDR3 is 16 residues long. The germline CDR1 and CDR2 sequences are SGDLS and YYNGEE. The CDR3 coding sequence is TGTGCCAGCACCACGGACAGGGGGCCGGAGGTCTATGGCTACACCTTC. It yields the protein CASTTDRGPEVYGYTF.

Only a few counts were recorded for this clonotype. The V and J genes are TRBV5-5 and TRBJ1-1, with 11 bases matching TRBD1. V lost 5 bases and J lost 1; bases outside the gene matches: 10. The CDR3 loop spans 17 amino acids. The germline gives CDR1 SGHKS, CDR2 YYEKEE (reference sequence). CDR3 residues: CASSFFPGTGGNTEAFF. The CDR3 bases are TGTGCCAGCAGTTTTTTCCCCGGGACAGGGGGGAACACTGAAGCTTTCTTT.

This chain connects TRBV6-6 to TRBJ2-7, with unresolved D. The V gene's germline CDR1 is MNHNY and CDR2 SVGAGI (reference sequence). Between the trimmed V and J ends, which lost 0 bases and 6 bases, there was a span of 9 bases. The CDR3 is made up of 13 amino acids. CDR3: CASSYSLALEQYF. Here the CDR3 DNA reads TGTGCCAGCAGTTACTCACTTGCCCTCGAGCAGTACTTC.

This chain links TRBV21-1 with TRBJ2-7; the table names TRBD1, a call not compared with the DNA. TRBV21-1 is flagged as a pseudogene. This CDR3 spans 15 amino acids. The CDR3 loop reads CASSDHTGYAYEQYF. The CDR3 DNA reads TGTGCCAGCAGCGACCACACAGGTTACGCCTACGAGCAGTACTTC.

The chain uses TRBV5-4 and TRBJ2-2; D not resolved. This CDR3 region has 13 residues. Germline CDR1 and CDR2: SGHNT and YYREEE (reference sequence). V lost 2 bases and J lost 13, with 15 bases in between. The CDR3 sequence: CASSFDPNRGLFF. The CDR3 DNA is TGTGCCAGCAGCTTCGACCCCAACCGCGGGCTGTTTTTT. Together with reference TRBV5-4 and TRBJ2-2, the CDR3 gives the full variable domain: ETGVTQSPTHLIKTRGQQVTLRCSSQSGHNTVSWYQQALGQGPQFIFQYYREEENGRGNFPPRFSGLQFPNYSSELNVNALELDDSALYLCASSFDPNRGLFFGEGSRLTVL.

This clonotype was picked up many times. The rearrangement joins TRBV7-2 to TRBJ2-1, with D possibly matching TRBD1 (5 bases). The germline gives CDR1 SGHTA, CDR2 FQGNSA. The CDR3 is made up of 14 amino acids. V was shortened by 11 bases and J by 5 bases, with 19 bases between the two germline ends. The CDR3 region has the DNA TGTGCCTCCGAAGGGGCGAGAGCTAACAATGAGCAGTTCTTC. Translation: CASEGARANNEQFF.

This clonotype came up many times. The chain employs TRBV6-5 and TRBJ2-7, with a possible D match to TRBD1 (5 bases). Germline V lookup: CDR1 MNHEY, CDR2 SVGAGI. This CDR3 is built from 14 residues. V gave up 6 bases and J gave up 3 bases, with 15 bases separating them. CDR3 loop: CASRKQQDYYEQYF. The DNA of the CDR3 is TGTGCCAGCAGGAAACAACAGGATTACTACGAGCAGTACTTC.

This clonotype was detected many times. The chain has TRBV5-1 and TRBJ1-5; D gene uncertain. This CDR3 is built from 12 residues. The germline CDR1 and CDR2 sequences are SGHRS and YFSETQ. The V end lost 0 bases, the J end lost 7 bases, and 5 bases lay between the germline ends. The CDR3 protein is CASSLDGQPQHF. CDR3 coding DNA: TGCGCCAGCAGCTTGGACGGCCAGCCCCAGCATTTT.

V and J are TRBV29-1 and TRBJ2-1, with D maybe TRBD2 (5 bases). Germline V lookup: CDR1 SQVTM, CDR2 ANQGSEA. The CDR3 length is 13 residues. Deletions cut 4 bases from V and 6 bases from J, with 13 bases between. The CDR3 sequence is CSVAGSPPNEQFF. CDR3 bases: TGCAGCGTTGCGGGGTCTCCCCCCAATGAGCAGTTCTTC.

This clonotype occurred many times. This sequence joins TRBV29-1 and TRBJ2-4; TRBD1 might be the D (6 bases). Deletions cut 4 bases from V and 0 bases from J, with 13 bases between. Germline V gives CDR1 SQVTM, CDR2 ANQGSEA. CDR3 length equals 15 residues. The CDR3 is CSVVGTTLAKNIQYF. In DNA form, the CDR3 reads TGCAGCGTTGTCGGGACAACACTAGCCAAAAACATTCAGTACTTC.